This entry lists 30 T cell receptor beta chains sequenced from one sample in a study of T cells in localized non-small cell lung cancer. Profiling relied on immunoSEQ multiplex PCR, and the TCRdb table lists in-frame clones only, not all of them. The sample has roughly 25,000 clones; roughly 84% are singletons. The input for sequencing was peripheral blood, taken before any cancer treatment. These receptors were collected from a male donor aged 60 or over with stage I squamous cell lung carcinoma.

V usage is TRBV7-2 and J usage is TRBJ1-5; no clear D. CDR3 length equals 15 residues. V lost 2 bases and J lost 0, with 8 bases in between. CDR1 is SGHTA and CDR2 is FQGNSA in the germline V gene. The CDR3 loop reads CASSLTRDSNQPQHF. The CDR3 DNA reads TGTGCCAGCAGCTTAACCAGAGATAGCAATCAGCCCCAGCATTTT.

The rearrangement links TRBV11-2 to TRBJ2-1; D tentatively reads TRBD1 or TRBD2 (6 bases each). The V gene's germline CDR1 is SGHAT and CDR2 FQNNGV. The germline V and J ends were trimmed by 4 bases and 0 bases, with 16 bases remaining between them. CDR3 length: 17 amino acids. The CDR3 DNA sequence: TGTGCCAGCAGCTCCCAAGGGGGGACTCACTCCTACAATGAGCAGTTCTTC. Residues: CASSSQGGTHSYNEQFF.

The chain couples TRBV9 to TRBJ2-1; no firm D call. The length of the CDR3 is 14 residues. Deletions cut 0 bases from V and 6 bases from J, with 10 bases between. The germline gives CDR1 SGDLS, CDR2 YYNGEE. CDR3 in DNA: TGTGCCAGCAGCGTAGCGGCGTCTTCCAATGAGCAGTTCTTC. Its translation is CASSVAASSNEQFF.

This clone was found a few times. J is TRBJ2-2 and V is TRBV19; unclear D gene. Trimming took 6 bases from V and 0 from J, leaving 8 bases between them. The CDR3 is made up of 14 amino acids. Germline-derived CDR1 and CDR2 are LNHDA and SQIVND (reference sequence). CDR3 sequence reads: CASSQAANTGELFF. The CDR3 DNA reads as TGTGCCAGTAGCCAGGCGGCGAACACCGGGGAGCTGTTTTTT.

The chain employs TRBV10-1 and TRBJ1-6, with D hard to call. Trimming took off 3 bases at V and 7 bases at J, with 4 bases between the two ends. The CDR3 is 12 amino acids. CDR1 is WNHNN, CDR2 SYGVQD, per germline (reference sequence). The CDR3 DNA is TGCGCCAGCAGTGACCGGAATTCACCCCTCCACTTT. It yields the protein CASSDRNSPLHF.

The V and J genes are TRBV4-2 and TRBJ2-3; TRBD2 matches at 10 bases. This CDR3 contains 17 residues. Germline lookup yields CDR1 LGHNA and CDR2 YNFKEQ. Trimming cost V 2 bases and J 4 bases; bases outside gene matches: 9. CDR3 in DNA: TGTGCCAGCAGCCAACCCCTAGCGGGAGAACGGGCAGATACGCAGTATTTT. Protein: CASSQPLAGERADTQYF.

The CDR3 sequence: CASSGDRGYSNYGYTF. The CDR3 DNA reads TGTGCCAGCAGCGGGGACAGGGGGTACTCTAACTATGGCTACACCTTC. This chain uses TRBV5-6 with TRBJ1-2; 11 bases are a match to TRBD1. CDR1 SGHDT and CDR2 YYEEEE come from the germline V gene. CDR3 length equals 16 residues. The V segment lost 4 bases and the J segment 0 bases; nucleotides outside the gene matches: 5.

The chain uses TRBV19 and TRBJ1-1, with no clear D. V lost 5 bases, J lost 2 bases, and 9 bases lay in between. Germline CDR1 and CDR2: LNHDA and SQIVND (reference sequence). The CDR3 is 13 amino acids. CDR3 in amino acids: CASSPSVNTEAFF. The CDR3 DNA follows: TGTGCCAGTAGTCCTTCAGTAAACACTGAAGCTTTCTTT.

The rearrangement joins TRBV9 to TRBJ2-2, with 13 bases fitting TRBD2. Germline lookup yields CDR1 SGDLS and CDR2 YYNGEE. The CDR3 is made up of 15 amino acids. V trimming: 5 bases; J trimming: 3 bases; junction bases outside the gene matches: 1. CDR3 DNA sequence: TGTGCCAGCAGGGGGACTAGCGGGGACACCGGGGAGCTGTTTTTT. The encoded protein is CASRGTSGDTGELFF.

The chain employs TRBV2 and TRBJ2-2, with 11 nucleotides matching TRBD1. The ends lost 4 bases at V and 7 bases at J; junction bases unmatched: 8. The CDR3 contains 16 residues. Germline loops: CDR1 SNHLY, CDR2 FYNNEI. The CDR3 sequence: CASSARGQGAGGELFF. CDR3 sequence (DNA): TGTGCCAGCAGTGCCCGAGGACAGGGGGCCGGCGGGGAGCTGTTTTTT.

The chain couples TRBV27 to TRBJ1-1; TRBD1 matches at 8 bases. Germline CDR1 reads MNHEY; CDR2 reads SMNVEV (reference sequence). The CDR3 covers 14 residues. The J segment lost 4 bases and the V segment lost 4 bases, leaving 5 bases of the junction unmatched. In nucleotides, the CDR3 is TGTGCCAGCAGTTCACGACAGGGGACCACTGAAGCTTTCTTT. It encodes CASSSRQGTTEAFF.

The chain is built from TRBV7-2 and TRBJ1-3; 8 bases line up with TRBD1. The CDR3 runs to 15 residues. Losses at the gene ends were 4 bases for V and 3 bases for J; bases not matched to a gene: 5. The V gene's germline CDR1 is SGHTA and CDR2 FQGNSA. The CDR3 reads CASSSQGASGNTIYF. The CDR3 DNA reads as TGTGCCAGCAGCTCCCAGGGGGCGAGTGGAAACACCATATATTTT.

The CDR3 here is CASSFHTNNGEAFF. CDR3 coding DNA: TGTGCCAGCAGCTTTCATACGAATAACGGTGAAGCTTTCTTT. The V call is TRBV9, the J call TRBJ1-1; no clear D gene. The CDR3 length is 14 residues. Trimming removed 4 bases from V and 7 bases from J, with 17 bases in between. The germline CDR1 and CDR2 sequences are SGDLS and YYNGEE.

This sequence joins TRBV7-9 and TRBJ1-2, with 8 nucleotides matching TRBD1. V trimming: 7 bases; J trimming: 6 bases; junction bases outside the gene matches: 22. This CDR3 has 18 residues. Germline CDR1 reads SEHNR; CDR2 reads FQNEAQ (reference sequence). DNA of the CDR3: TGTGCCAGCACTGGTGGGCAGGGGGCGTTCCGGTCTACCGATGGCTACACCTTC. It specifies CASTGGQGAFRSTDGYTF.

The CDR3 sequence is CASTPRDTQYF. The DNA for the CDR3 is TGTGCCAGCACCCCCAGAGATACGCAGTATTTT. This chain joins TRBV7-9 and TRBJ2-3; D call uncertain. Trimming took 7 bases from V and 5 from J, leaving 7 bases between them. The CDR3 has 11 residues. Germline V gene sequence: CDR1 SEHNR, CDR2 FQNEAQ (reference sequence).

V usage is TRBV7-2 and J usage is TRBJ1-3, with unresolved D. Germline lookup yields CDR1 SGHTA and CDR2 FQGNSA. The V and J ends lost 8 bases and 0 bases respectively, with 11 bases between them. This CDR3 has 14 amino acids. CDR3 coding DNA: TGTGCCAGCTCCCCCGTCAACTCTGGAAACACCATATATTTT. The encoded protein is CASSPVNSGNTIYF.

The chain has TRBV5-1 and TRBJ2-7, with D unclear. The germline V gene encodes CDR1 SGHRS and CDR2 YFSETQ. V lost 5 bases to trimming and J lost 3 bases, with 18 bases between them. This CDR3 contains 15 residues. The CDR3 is CASSPDPVDNYEQYF. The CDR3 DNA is TGCGCCAGCAGTCCGGACCCCGTCGACAACTACGAGCAGTACTTC. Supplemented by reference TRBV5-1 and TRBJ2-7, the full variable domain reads KAGVTQTPRYLIKTRGQQVTLSCSPISGHRSVSWYQQTPGQGLQFLFEYFSETQRNKGNFPGRFSGRQFSNSRSEMNVSTLELGDSALYLCASSPDPVDNYEQYFGPGTRLTVT.

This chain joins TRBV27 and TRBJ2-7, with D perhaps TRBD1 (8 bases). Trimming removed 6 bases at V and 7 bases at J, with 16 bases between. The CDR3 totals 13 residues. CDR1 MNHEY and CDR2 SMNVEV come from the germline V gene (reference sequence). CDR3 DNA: TGTGCCAGCAGCCTACAGGGGGAGGGTGAGCAGTACTTC. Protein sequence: CASSLQGEGEQYF.

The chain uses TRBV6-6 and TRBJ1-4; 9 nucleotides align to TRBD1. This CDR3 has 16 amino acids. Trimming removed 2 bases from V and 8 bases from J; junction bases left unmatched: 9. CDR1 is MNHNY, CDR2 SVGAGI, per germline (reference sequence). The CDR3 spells CASSYPGQGVREKLFF. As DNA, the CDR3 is TGTGCCAGCAGTTACCCGGGACAGGGAGTCCGCGAAAAACTGTTTTTT.

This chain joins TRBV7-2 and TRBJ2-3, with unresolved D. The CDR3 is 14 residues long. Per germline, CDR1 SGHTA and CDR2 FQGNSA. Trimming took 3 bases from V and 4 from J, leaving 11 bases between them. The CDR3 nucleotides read TGTGCCAGCAGCTTGCTCCCAGTGCCAGATACGCAGTATTTT. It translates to CASSLLPVPDTQYF.

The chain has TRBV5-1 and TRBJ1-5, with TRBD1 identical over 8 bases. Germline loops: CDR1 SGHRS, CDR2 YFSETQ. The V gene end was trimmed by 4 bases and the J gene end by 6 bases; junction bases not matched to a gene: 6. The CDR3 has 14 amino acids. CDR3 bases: TGCGCCAGCAGCCCCGGACAGGGAGGTCAGCCCCAGCATTTT. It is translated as CASSPGQGGQPQHF.

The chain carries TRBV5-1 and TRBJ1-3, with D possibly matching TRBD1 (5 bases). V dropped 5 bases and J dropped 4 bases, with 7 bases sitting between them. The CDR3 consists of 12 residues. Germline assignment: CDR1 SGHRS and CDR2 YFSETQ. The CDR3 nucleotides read TGCGCCAGCAGTCGGGACGGAAACACCATATATTTT. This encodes CASSRDGNTIYF.

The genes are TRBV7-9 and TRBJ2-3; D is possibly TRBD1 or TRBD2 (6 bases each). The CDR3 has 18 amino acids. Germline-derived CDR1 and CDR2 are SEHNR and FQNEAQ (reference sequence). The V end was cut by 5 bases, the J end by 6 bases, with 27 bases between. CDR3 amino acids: CASSRPRGLSGGVDTQYF. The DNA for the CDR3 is TGTGCCAGCAGCCGGCCCCGGGGGCTGAGCGGCGGAGTCGATACGCAGTATTTT.

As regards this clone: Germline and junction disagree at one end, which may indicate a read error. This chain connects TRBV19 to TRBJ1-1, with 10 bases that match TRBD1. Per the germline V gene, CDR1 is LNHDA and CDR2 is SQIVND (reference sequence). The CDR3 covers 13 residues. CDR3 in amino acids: CASSLDRGLRAFF. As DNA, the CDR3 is TGTGCCAGTAGTCTAGACAGGGGGCTACGGGCTTTCTTT. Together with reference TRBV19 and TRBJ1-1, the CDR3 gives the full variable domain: DGGITQSPKYLFRKEGQNVTLSCEQNLNHDAMYWYRQDPGQGLRLIYYSQIVNDFQKGDIAEGYSVSREKKESFPLTVTSAQKNPTAFYLCASSLDRGLRAFFGQGTRLTVV.

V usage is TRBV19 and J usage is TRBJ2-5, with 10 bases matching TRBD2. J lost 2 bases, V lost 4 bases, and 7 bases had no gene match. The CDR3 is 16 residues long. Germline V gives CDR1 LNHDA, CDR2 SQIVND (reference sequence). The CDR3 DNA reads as TGTGCCAGTAGTAAAGGGCTAGCGGGAGATCAAGAGACCCAGTACTTC. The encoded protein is CASSKGLAGDQETQYF.

Here the CDR3 DNA reads TGCGCCAGCAGCCAAGCGGGGGTCAGAGGCAAGGGCTACACCTTC. It translates to CASSQAGVRGKGYTF. The V and J genes are TRBV4-1 and TRBJ1-2, with a possible D match to TRBD1 (5 bases). The germline V gene encodes CDR1 MGHRA and CDR2 YSYEKL. This CDR3 is built from 15 residues. V dropped 1 base and J dropped 8 bases, with 17 bases sitting between them.

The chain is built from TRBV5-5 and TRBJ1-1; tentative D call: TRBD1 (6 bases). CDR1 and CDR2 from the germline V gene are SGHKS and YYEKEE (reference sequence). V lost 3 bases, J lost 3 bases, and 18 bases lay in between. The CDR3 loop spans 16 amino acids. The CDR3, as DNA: TGTGCCAGCAGCTCCGAATTTGACAGGTCCGACACTGAAGCTTTCTTT. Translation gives CASSSEFDRSDTEAFF. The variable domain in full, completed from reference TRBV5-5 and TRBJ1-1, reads DAGVTQSPTHLIKTRGQQVTLRCSPISGHKSVSWYQQVLGQGPQFIFQYYEKEERGRGNFPDRFSARQFPNYSSELNVNALLLGDSALYLCASSSEFDRSDTEAFFGQGTRLTVV.

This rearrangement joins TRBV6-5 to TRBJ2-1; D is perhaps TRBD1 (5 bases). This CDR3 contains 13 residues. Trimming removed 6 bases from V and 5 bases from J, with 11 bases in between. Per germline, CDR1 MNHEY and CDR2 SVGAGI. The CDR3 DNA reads TGTGCCAGCAGACAGGACGGAAACAATGAGCAGTTCTTC. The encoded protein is CASRQDGNNEQFF.

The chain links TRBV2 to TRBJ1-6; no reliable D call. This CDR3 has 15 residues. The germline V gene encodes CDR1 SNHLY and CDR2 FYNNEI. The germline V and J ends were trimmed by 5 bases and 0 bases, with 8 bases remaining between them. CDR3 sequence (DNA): TGTGCCAGCAGTTTAATAAGCTCCTATAATTCACCCCTCCACTTT. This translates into CASSLISSYNSPLHF.

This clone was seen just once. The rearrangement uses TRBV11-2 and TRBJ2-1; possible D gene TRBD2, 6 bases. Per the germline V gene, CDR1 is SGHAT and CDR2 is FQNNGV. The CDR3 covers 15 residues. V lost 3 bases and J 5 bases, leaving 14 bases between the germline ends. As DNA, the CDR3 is TGTGCCAGCAGCTTCATACGGGACTCTAACAATGAGCAGTTCTTC. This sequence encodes CASSFIRDSNNEQFF.